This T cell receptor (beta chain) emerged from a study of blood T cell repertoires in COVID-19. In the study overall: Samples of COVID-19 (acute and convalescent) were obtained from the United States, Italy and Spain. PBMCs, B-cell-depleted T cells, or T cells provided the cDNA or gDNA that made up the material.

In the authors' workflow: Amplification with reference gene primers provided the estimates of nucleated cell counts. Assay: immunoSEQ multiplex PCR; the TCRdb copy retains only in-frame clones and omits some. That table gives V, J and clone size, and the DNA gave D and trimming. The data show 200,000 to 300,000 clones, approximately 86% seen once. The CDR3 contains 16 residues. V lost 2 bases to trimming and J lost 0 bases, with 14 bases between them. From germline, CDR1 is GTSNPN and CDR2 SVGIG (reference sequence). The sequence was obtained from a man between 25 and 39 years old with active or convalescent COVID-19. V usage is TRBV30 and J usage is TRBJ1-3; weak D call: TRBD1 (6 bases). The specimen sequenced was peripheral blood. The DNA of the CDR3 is TGTGCCTGGAGTAGGAGCGGGGGGCACTCTGGAAACACCATATATTTT. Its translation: CAWSRSGGHSGNTIYF.